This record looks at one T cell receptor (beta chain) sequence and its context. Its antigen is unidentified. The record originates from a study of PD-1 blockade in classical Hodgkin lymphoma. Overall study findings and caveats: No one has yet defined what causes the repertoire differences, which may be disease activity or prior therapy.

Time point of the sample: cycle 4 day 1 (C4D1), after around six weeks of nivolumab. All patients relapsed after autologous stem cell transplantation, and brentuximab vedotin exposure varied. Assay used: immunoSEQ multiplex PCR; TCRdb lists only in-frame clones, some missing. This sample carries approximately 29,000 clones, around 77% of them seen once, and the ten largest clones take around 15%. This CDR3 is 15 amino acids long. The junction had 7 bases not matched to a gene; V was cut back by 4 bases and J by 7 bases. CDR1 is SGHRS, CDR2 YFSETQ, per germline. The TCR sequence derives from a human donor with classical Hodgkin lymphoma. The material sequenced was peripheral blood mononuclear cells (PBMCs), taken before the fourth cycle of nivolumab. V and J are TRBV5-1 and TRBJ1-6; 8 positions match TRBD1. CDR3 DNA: TGCGCCAGCAGCCCGGGACAGGTCGCAAATTCACCCCTCCACTTT. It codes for CASSPGQVANSPLHF.